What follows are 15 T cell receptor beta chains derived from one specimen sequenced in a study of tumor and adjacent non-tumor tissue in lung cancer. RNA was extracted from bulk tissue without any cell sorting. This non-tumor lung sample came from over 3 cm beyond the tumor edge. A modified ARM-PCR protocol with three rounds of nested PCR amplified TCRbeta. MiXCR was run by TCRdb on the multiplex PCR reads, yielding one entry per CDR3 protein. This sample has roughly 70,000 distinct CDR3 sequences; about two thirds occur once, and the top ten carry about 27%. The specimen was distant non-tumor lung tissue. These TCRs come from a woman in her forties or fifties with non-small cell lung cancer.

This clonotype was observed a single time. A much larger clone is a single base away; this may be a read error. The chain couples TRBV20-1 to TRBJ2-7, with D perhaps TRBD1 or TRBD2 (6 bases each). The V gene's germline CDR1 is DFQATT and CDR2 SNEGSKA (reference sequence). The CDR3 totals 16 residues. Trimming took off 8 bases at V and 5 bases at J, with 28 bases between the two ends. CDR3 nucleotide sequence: TGCAGTCCTCCCGCCTCAAGATTTGCGGGACACCACGAGCAGTACTTC. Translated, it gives CSPPASRFAGHHEQYF.

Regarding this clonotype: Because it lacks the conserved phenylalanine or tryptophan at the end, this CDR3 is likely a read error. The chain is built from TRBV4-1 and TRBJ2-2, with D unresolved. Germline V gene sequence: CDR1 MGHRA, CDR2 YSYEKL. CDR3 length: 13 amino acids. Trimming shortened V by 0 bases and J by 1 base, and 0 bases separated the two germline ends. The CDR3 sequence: CASSQENTGELFS. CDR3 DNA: TGCGCCAGCAGCCAAGAGAACACCGGGGAGCTGTTTTCT.

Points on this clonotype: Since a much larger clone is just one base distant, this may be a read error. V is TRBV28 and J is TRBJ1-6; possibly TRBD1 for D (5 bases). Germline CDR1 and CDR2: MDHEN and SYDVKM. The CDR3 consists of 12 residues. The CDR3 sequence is CASNGQGSPLLF. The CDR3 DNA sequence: TGTGCCAGCAACGGACAAGGTTCACCCCTCCTCTTT.

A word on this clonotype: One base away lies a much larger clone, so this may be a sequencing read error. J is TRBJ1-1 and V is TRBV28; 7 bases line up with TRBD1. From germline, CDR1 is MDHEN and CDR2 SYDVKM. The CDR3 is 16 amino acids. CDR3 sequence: CASSLATRQGNTETFF. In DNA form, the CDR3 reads TGTGCCAGCAGTCTCGCAACTCGACAGGGAAACACTGAAACTTTCTTT.

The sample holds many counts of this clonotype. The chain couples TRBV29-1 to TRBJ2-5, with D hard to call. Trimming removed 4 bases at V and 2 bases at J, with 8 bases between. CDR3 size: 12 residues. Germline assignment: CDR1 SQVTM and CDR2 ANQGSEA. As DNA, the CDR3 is TGCAGCGTTGCATATTCTCAAGAGACCCAGTACTTC. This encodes CSVAYSQETQYF.

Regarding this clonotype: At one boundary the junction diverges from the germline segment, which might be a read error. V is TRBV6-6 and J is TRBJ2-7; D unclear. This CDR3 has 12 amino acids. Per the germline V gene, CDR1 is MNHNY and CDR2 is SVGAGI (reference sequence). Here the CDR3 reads CASSYRLHEHYF. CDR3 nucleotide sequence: TGTGCCAGCAGTTACCGACTTCACGAGCATTACTTC.

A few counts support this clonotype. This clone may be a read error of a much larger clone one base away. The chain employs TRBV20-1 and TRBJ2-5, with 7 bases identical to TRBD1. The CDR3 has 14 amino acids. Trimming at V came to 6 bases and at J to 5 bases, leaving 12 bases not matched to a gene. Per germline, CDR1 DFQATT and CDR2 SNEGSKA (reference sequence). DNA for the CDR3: TGCAGTGCCACATTTGACAGGGATTGGGAGACCCAGTACTTC. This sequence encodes CSATFDRDWETQYF.

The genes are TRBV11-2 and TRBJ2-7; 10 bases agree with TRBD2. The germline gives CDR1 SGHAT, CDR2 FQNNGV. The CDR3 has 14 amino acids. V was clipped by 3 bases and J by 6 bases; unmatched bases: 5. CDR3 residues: CASSLLAGECEQYF. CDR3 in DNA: TGTGCCAGCAGCTTGCTAGCGGGAGAGTGCGAGCAGTACTTC.

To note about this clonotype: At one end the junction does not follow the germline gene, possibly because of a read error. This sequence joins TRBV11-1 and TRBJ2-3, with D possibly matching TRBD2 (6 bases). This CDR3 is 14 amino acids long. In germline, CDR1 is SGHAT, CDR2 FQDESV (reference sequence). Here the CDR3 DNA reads TGTACCAGCAGCTTAGCGGCCGGCACGGATACGCAGTATTTT. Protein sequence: CTSSLAAGTDTQYF.

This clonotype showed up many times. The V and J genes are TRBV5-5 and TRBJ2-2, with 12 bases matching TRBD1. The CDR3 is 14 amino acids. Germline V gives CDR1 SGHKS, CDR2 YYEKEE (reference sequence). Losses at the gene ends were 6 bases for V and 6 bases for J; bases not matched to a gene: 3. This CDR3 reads CASTRDRGPGELFF. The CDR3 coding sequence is TGTGCCAGCACCCGGGACAGGGGGCCCGGGGAGCTGTTTTTT.

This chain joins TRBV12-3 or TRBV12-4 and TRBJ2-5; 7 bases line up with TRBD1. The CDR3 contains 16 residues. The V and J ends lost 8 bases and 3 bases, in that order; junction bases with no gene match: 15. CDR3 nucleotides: TGTGCCAGCTGCAAGGGGATAAAGGGGACAGAAGAGACCCAGTACTTC. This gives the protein CASCKGIKGTEETQYF.

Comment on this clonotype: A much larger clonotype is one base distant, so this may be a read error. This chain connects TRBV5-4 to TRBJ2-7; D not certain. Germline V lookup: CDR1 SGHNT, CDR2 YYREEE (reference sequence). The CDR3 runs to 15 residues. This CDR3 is CVSRTVDAPSYEQYF. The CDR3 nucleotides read TGTGTCAGTCGAACGGTAGACGCCCCATCCTACGAGCAGTACTTC.

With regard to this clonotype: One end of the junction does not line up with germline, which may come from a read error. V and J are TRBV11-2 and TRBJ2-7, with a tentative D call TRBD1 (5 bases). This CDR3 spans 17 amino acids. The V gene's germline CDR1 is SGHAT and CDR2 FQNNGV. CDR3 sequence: CASSSKGGRTIGTLQNF. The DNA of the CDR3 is TGTGCCAGCAGCTCAAAGGGTGGTCGGACAATTGGTACCTTGCAGAACTTC.

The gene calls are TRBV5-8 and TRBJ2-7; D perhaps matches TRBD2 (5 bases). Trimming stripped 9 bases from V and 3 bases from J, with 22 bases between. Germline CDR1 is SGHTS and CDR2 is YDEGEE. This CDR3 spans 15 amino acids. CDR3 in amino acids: CATRNPDGLYYEQYF. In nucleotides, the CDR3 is TGTGCCACCAGAAACCCGGACGGACTTTACTACGAGCAGTACTTC.

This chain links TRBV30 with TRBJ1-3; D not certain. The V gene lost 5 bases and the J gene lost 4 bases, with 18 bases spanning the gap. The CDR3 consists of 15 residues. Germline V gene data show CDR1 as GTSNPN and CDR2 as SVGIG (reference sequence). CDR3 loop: CAWEVSAKAGNTIYF. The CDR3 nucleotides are TGTGCCTGGGAAGTCTCGGCCAAGGCCGGAAACACCATATATTTT.